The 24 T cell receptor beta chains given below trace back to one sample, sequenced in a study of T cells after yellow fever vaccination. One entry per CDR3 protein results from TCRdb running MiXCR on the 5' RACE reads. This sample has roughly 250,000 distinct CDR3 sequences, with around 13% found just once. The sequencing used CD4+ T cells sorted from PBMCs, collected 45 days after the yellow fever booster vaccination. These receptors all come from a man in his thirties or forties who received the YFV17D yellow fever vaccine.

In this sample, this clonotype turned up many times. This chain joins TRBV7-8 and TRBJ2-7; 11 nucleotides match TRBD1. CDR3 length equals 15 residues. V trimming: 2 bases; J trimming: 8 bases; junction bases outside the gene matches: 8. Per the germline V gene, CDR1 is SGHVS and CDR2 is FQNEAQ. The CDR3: CASSLFPGQGDKQYF. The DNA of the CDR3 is TGTGCCAGCAGCTTATTCCCGGGACAGGGGGATAAGCAGTACTTC.

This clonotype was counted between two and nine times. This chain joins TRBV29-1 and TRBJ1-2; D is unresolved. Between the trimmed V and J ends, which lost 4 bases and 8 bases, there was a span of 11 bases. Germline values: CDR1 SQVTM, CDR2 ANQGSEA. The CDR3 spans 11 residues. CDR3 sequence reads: CSVVEGGGYTF. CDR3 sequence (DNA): TGCAGCGTTGTAGAGGGAGGAGGCTACACCTTC. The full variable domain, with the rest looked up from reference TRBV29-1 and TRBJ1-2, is SAVISQKPSRDICQRGTSLTIQCQVDSQVTMMFWYRQQPGQSLTLIATANQGSEATYESGFVIDKFPISRPNLTFSTLTVSNMSPEDSSIYLCSVVEGGGYTFGSGTRLTVV.

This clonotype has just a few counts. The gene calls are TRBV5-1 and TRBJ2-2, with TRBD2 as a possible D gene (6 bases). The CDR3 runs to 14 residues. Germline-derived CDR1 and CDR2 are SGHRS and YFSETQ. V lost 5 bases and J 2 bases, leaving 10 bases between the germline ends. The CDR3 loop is CASRERVNTGELFF. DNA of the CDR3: TGCGCCAGCAGGGAGCGGGTAAACACCGGGGAGCTGTTTTTT.

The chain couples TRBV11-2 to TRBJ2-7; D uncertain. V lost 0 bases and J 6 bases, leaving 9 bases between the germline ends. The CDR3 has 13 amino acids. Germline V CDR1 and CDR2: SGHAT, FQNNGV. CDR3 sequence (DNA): TGTGCCAGCAGCTTAGAACCCCGGGCCGAGCAGTACTTC. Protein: CASSLEPRAEQYF.

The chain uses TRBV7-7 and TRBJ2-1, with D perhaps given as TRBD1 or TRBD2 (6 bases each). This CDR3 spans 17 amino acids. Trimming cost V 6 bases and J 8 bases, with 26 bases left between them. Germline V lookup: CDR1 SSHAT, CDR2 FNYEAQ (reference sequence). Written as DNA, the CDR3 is TGTGCCAGCAGTCGTCTCTCGGGGGCTGATATGCTGTATGAGCAGTTCTTC. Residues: CASSRLSGADMLYEQFF.

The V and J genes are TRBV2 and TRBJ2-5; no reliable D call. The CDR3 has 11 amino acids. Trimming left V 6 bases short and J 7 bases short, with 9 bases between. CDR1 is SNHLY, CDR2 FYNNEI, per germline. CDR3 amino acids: CASRASGTQYF. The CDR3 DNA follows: TGTGCCAGCAGAGCGTCAGGGACCCAGTACTTC.

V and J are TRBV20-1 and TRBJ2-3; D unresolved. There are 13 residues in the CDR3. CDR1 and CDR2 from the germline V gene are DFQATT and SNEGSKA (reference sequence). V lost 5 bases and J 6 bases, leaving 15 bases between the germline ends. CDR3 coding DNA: TGCAGTGCTCATAACCCCCTCGACGATACGCAGTATTTT. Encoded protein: CSAHNPLDDTQYF.

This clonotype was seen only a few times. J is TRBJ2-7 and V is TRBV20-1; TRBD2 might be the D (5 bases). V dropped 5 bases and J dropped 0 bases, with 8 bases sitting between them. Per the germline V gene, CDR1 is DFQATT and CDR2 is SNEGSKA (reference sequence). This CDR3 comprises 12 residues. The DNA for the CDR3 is TGCAGTGCTGGAGGCAGCTCCTACGAGCAGTACTTC. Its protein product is CSAGGSSYEQYF.

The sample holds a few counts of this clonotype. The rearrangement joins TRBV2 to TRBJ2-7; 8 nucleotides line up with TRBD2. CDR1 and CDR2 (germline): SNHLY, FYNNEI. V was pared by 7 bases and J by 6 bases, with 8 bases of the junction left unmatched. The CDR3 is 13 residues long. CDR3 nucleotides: TGTGCCAGCACCCCTCAGCGGGAGTTCGAGCAGTACTTC. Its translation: CASTPQREFEQYF.

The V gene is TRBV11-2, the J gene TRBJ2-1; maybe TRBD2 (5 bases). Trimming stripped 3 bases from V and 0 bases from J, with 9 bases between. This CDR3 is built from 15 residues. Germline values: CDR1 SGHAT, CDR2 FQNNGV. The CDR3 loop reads CASSFRRSSYNEQFF. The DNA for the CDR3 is TGTGCCAGCAGCTTTAGGAGGAGCTCCTACAATGAGCAGTTCTTC.

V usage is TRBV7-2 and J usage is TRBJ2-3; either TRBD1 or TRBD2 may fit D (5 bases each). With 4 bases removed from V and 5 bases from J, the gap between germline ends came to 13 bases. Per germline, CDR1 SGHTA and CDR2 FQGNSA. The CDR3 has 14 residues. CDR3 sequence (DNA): TGTGCCAGCAGCTATTCTCGAGGGGTAGATACGCAGTATTTT. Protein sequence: CASSYSRGVDTQYF.

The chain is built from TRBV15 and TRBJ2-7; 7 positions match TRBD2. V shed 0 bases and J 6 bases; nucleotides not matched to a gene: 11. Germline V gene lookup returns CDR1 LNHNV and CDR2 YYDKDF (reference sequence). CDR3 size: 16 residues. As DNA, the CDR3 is TGTGCCACCAGCAGAGAGGGCGGCGGGAGTTTCGGCGAGCAGTACTTC. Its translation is CATSREGGGSFGEQYF. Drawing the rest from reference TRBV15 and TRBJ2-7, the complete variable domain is DAMVIQNPRYQVTQFGKPVTLSCSQTLNHNVMYWYQQKSSQAPKLLFHYYDKDFNNEADTPDNFQSRRPNTSFCFLDIRSPGLGDTAMYLCATSREGGGSFGEQYFGPGTRLTVT.

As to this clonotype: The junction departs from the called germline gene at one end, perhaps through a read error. The CDR3 DNA reads TGCAGTGCTAGAGGGCCTCAAACTAGCGGGATCCTCTTC. Translation gives CSARGPQTSGILF. The chain employs TRBV20-1 and TRBJ2-1; 10 positions match TRBD2. This CDR3 contains 13 residues. Germline V CDR1 and CDR2: DFQATT, SNEGSKA (reference sequence).

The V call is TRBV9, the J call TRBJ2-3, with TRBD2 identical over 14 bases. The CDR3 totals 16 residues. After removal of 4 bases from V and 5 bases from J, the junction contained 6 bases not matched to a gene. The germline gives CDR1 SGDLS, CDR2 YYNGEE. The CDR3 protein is CASSIGTSGSIDTQYF. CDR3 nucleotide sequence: TGTGCCAGCAGCATCGGGACTAGCGGGAGTATAGATACGCAGTATTTT.

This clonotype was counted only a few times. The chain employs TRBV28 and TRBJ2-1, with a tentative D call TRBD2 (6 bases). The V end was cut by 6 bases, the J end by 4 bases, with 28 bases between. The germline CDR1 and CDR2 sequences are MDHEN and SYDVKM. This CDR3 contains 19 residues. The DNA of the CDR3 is TGTGCCAGCAGCCCCCACCGGGGGACCGCATCCTCATCGTACAATGAGCAGTTCTTC. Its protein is CASSPHRGTASSSYNEQFF. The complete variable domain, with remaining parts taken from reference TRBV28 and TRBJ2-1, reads DVKVTQSSRYLVKRTGEKVFLECVQDMDHENMFWYRQDPGLGLRLIYFSYDVKMKEKGDIPEGYSVSREKKERFSLILESASTNQTSMYLCASSPHRGTASSSYNEQFFGPGTRLTVL.

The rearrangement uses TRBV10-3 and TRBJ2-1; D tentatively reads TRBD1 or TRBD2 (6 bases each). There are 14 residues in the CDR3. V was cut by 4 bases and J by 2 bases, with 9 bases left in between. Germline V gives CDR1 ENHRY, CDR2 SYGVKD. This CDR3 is CAISGGAAYNEQFF. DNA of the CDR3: TGTGCCATCAGTGGGGGGGCCGCCTACAATGAGCAGTTCTTC.

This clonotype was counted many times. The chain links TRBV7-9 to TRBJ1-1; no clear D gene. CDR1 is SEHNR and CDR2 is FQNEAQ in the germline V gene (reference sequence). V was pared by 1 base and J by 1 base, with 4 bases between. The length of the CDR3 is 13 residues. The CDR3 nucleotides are TGTGCCAGCAGCTTAGGACGGAACACTGAAGCTTTCTTT. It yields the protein CASSLGRNTEAFF.

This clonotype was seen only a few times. The CDR3 nucleotides read TGTGCCATCAGGGGCAGGGACGGGAACTACGAGCAGTACTTC. Translating gives CAIRGRDGNYEQYF. The chain combines TRBV10-3 with TRBJ2-7; either TRBD1 or TRBD2 may supply D (5 bases each). The CDR3 consists of 14 residues. Trimming removed 6 bases at V and 3 bases at J, with 15 bases between. From germline, CDR1 is ENHRY and CDR2 SYGVKD.

The CDR3 reads CASSLANIQYF. CDR3 nucleotides: TGTGCCAGCAGCCTCGCAAACATTCAGTACTTC. The rearrangement joins TRBV7-2 to TRBJ2-4; D unresolved. CDR1 is SGHTA, CDR2 FQGNSA, per germline. CDR3 size: 11 residues. The V end was cut by 5 bases, the J end by 6 bases, with 5 bases between.

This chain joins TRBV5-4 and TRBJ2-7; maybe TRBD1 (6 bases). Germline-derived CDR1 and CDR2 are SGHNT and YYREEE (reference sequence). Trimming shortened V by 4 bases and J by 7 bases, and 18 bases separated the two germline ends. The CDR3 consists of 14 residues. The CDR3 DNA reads TGTGCCAGCAGCGTGGGGCAGGGGAGAAGAGAGCAGTACTTC. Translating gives CASSVGQGRREQYF.

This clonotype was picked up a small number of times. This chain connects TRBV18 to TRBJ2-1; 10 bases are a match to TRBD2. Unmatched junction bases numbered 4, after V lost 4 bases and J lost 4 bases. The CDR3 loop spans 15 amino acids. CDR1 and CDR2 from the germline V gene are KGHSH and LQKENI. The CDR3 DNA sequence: TGTGCCAGCTCACTCGGGACTAGCGAGTACAATGAGCAGTTCTTC. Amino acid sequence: CASSLGTSEYNEQFF.

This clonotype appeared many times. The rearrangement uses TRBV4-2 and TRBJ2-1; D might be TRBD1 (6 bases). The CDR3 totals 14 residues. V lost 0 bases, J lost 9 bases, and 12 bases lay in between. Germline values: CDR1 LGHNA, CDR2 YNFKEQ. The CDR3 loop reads CASSQDIQGGEQFF. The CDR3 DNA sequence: TGTGCCAGCAGCCAAGATATACAGGGTGGTGAGCAGTTCTTC.

The CDR3 DNA reads as TGTGCCAGCAGTTTCTTAGGGGGTGGCTACACCTTC. It translates to CASSFLGGGYTF. V usage is TRBV12-3 or TRBV12-4 and J usage is TRBJ1-2; D might be TRBD1 (6 bases). V lost 3 bases, J lost 7 bases, and 9 bases lay in between. CDR3 length: 12 residues.

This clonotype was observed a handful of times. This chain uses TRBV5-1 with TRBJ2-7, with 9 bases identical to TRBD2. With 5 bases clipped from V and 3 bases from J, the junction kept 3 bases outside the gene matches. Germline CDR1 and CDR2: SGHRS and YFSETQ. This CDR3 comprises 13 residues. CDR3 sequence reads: CASRRTSDYEQYF. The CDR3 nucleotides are TGCGCCAGCAGGCGGACTAGCGACTACGAGCAGTACTTC.